This TCR beta chain was obtained from a study of blood T cell repertoires in COVID-19 (dated by TCRdb to the early 2020s). Context from the whole study: Collaborator samples came from the United States, Italy and Spain and covered acute and convalescent phases of COVID-19. The prospective study material was composed of cDNA or gDNA derived from T cells, B-cell-depleted T cells, or PBMCs. Deeply sampled blood TCRbeta repertoires from subjects exposed to, actively infected with, or recovered from COVID-19 were included in the dataset. A freely available public database, intended as a resource for researchers studying the immune response to SARS-CoV-2, is where the repertoires were released. Samples came from the ongoing ImmuneRACE study (first 160 participants) plus 1,254 subjects from 6 global collaborators. Sample metadata almost always included a de-identified subject ID, COVID-19 status, age in years and sex. Where available, HLA class I and class II types were obtained from metadata supplied by the sample provider rather than from assay-based typing. The paper as a whole reports these results and caveats: How much clinical and demographic metadata was included differed by source and by participant, and the metadata was provided uncurated.

Samples from volunteer blood donors who had recovered from COVID-19 were contributed by a second Seattle source. Collaborating institutions collected whole blood in K2EDTA tubes following their own protocols. For TCRbeta analysis, collaborators shipped samples as frozen whole blood, isolated PBMCs, or DNA extracted from either of those sample types. TCRbeta CDR3 regions were amplified from genomic DNA by means of the immunoSEQ Assay, a bias-controlled multiplex PCR. The study's processing was this. The number of nucleated cells in each sample was estimated by amplification of reference gene primers within the assay. To quantify the absolute abundance of each unique TCRbeta CDR3 rearrangement, sequence reads were collapsed and filtered. For each sample, productive Simpson clonality was calculated as the square root of Simpson's diversity index over productive rearrangements. The table was pulled from immuneACCESS by TCRdb, which kept in-frame rearrangements only. Such tables lose some clones; where checked, under half of the loss comes from unresolved V genes, and the rest has no known cause. V, J and clone size reflect that table, while D and trimming were determined from the DNA. The sample table holds some 240,000 clones, of which roughly nine tenths were seen once. The ten largest clones add up to approximately 4.6% of the sample.

A note on this clone: The antigen it binds to is not known. Base qualities are not recorded, but no much larger clone differs from it by a single base.

Taken from cysteine to phenylalanine, the CDR3 has 15 residues. Only the CDR3 region is kept as DNA, spanning 45 bases read in frame from base 1. The germline V gene sets CDR1 to KGHSH and CDR2 to LQKENI. V is clipped by 5 bases and J by 0 bases, and the sequence between their germline boundaries is 11 bases long. Here the chain combines TRBV18 and TRBJ1-3, with no reliable assignment of the D segment. This clonotype originated in a woman aged 40 to 50 who had recovered from COVID-19. Sequenced: peripheral blood. The DNA reads TGTGCCAGCTCAGCCACTTCCGGCTCTGGAAACACCATATATTTT. It codes for CASSATSGSGNTIYF.